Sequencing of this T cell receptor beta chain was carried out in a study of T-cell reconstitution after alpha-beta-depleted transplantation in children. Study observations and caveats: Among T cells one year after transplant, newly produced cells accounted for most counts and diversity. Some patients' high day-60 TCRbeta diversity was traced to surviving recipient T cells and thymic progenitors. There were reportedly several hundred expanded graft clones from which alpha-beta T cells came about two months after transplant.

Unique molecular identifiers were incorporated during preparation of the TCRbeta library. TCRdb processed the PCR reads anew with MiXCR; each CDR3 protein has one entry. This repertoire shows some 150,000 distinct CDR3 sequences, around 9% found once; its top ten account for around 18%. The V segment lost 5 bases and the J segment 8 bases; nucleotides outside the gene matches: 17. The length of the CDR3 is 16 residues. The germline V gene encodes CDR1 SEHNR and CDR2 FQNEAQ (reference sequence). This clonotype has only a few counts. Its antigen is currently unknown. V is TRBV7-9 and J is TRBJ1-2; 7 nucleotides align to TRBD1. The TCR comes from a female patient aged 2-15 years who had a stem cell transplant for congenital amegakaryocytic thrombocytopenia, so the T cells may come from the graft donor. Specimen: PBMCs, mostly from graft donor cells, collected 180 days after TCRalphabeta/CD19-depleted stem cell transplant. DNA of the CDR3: TGTGCCAGCAGCCTCTTAGCGTTGACAGGGTCTTCCGGCTACACCTTC. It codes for CASSLLALTGSSGYTF.